This TCR beta chain was identified in a study of blood T cell repertoires in COVID-19. Turning to the study itself: Both acute and convalescent COVID-19 samples were obtained from the United States, Italy and Spain. T cells, B-cell-depleted T cells, or PBMCs supplied cDNA or gDNA.

The authors' processing: The authors estimated nucleated cell counts from reference gene primer amplification. Sequenced by immunoSEQ multiplex PCR; TCRdb stores in-frame clones only, minus some. V and J calls and clone size come straight from that table; D and trimming were deduced from the DNA. The table has almost 300,000 clones, roughly 86% seen once. This CDR3 spans 14 amino acids. Germline lookup yields CDR1 KGHDR and CDR2 SFDVKD. V dropped 1 base and J dropped 9 bases, with 12 bases sitting between them. This clone appeared a few times. This rearrangement joins TRBV24-1 to TRBJ1-5; D gene ambiguous. The source material was peripheral blood. The TCR was taken from a man aged 70-80 years with acute or convalescent COVID-19. The CDR3, as DNA: TGTGCCACCAGTGATTTAGACACGCCATGGCCCCAGCATTTT. Protein: CATSDLDTPWPQHF.